The 30 T cell receptor beta chains given below trace back to one sample, sequenced in a study of PD-1 blockade in classical Hodgkin lymphoma. Generated by immunoSEQ multiplex PCR, the TCRdb table keeps only in-frame clones and is missing some. The sample has over 85,000 clones; about 92% are singletons. Time point specified: cycle 4 day 1 (C4D1), after 6 weeks of nivolumab. The patients all showed relapse after autologous stem cell transplantation, while their brentuximab vedotin exposure varied. The starting material was peripheral blood mononuclear cells (PBMCs), obtained before the fourth cycle of nivolumab. These receptors all stem from a human donor with classical Hodgkin lymphoma.

The chain joins TRBV27 to TRBJ2-5, with TRBD1 identical over 7 bases. The CDR3 length is 15 residues. CDR1 and CDR2 from the germline V gene are MNHEY and SMNVEV (reference sequence). The V and J ends lost 5 bases and 3 bases, in that order; junction bases with no gene match: 9. Here the CDR3 reads CASSRAGGWEETQYF. The CDR3 nucleotides are TGTGCCAGCAGTCGGGCAGGGGGATGGGAAGAGACCCAGTACTTC.

The chain couples TRBV19 to TRBJ1-5; no clear D gene. Germline V gene data show CDR1 as LNHDA and CDR2 as SQIVND (reference sequence). This CDR3 comprises 13 residues. V lost 7 bases to trimming and J lost 7 bases, with 14 bases between them. DNA of the CDR3: TGTGCCAGTAAGGGATTGGGAACCCAGCCCCAGCATTTT. This gives the protein CASKGLGTQPQHF.

The chain carries TRBV9 and TRBJ2-2, with D unresolved. Trimming removed 0 bases from V and 6 bases from J, with 15 bases in between. This CDR3 contains 16 residues. Germline CDR1 reads SGDLS; CDR2 reads YYNGEE. The CDR3 DNA follows: TGTGCCAGCAGCGTAGCTGGGCAGAGCATGGCCGGGGAGCTGTTTTTT. This codes for CASSVAGQSMAGELFF.

The CDR3 DNA is TGTGCCAGAGATAGCGGGAGGGAAAACTACGAGCAGTACTTC. Its protein is CARDSGRENYEQYF. The gene calls are TRBV6-4 and TRBJ2-7, with 11 bases lining up with TRBD2. Germline V gene data show CDR1 as MRHNA and CDR2 as SNTAGT. The CDR3 is 14 residues long. V gave up 9 bases and J gave up 3 bases; unmatched junction bases: 7.

The count of this clone is one. This rearrangement joins TRBV27 to TRBJ1-4, with a weak D call TRBD1 (5 bases). The CDR3 is 16 residues long. Per the germline V gene, CDR1 is MNHEY and CDR2 is SMNVEV (reference sequence). Trimming cost V 4 bases and J 2 bases, with 14 bases left between them. CDR3 bases: TGTGCCAGCAGTTCGACCTCAGGGTATACTAATGAAAAACTGTTTTTT. This sequence encodes CASSSTSGYTNEKLFF. The variable domain in full, completed from reference TRBV27 and TRBJ1-4, reads EAQVTQNPRYLITVTGKKLTVTCSQNMNHEYMSWYRQDPGLGLRQIYYSMNVEVTDKGDVPEGYKVSRKEKRNFPLILESPSPNQTSLYFCASSSTSGYTNEKLFFGSGTQLSVL.

The V and J genes are TRBV5-1 and TRBJ1-1; D is unresolved. Germline CDR1 reads SGHRS; CDR2 reads YFSETQ. V gave up 1 base and J gave up 0 bases, with 7 bases separating them. CDR3 size: 14 residues. The CDR3 spells CASSLTAVNTEAFF. CDR3 DNA sequence: TGCGCCAGCAGCTTGACAGCGGTGAACACTGAAGCTTTCTTT.

About this clone: The sample contains more than one DNA sequence encoding this CDR3. The rearrangement joins TRBV27 to TRBJ1-2; 7 positions match TRBD1. CDR3 length: 13 amino acids. The germline gives CDR1 MNHEY, CDR2 SMNVEV (reference sequence). The J segment lost 5 bases and the V segment lost 0 bases, leaving 0 bases of the junction unmatched. CDR3 loop: CASSLSGQYGYTF. The CDR3, as DNA: TGTGCCAGCAGTTTATCGGGACAGTATGGCTACACCTTC.

This chain connects TRBV2 to TRBJ2-7; D is ambiguous. Germline-derived CDR1 and CDR2 are SNHLY and FYNNEI. Trimming pared 7 bases from V and 5 bases from J, leaving 27 bases between. This CDR3 comprises 17 residues. The CDR3 reads CASTEGPRLLMRNEQYF. Here the CDR3 DNA reads TGTGCCAGCACCGAAGGTCCTCGCCTACTCATGAGGAACGAGCAGTACTTC.

This chain links TRBV27 with TRBJ2-5; D tentatively reads TRBD1 or TRBD2 (5 bases each). Trimming removed 1 base at V and 3 bases at J, with 15 bases between. CDR3 length: 16 amino acids. The germline gives CDR1 MNHEY, CDR2 SMNVEV (reference sequence). The CDR3 spells CASSLFELGPKETQYF. In DNA form, the CDR3 reads TGTGCCAGCAGTTTATTTGAGTTGGGACCGAAAGAGACCCAGTACTTC.

The V call is TRBV18, the J call TRBJ1-4, with unresolved D. There are 20 residues in the CDR3. V gave up 2 bases and J gave up 5 bases, with 27 bases separating them. Germline V gene sequence: CDR1 KGHSH, CDR2 LQKENI. CDR3 in amino acids: CASSPESGGGRLPRNEKLFF. CDR3 in DNA: TGTGCCAGCTCACCAGAATCCGGTGGTGGGCGTTTACCGAGAAATGAAAAACTGTTTTTT.

The V call is TRBV19, the J call TRBJ1-3, with no clear D. The V end lost 4 bases, the J end lost 0 bases, and 13 bases lay between the germline ends. The CDR3 is 16 amino acids. Looked up from germline, CDR1 is LNHDA and CDR2 is SQIVND (reference sequence). CDR3 nucleotides: TGTGCCAGTAGTAACCCCGGCGCGATCTCTGGAAACACCATATATTTT. Its protein product is CASSNPGAISGNTIYF. Full variable domain (remainder filled in from reference TRBV19 and TRBJ1-3): DGGITQSPKYLFRKEGQNVTLSCEQNLNHDAMYWYRQDPGQGLRLIYYSQIVNDFQKGDIAEGYSVSREKKESFPLTVTSAQKNPTAFYLCASSNPGAISGNTIYFGEGSWLTVV.

V usage is TRBV6-6 and J usage is TRBJ2-3; 8 nucleotides match TRBD2. The V and J ends lost 1 base and 7 bases, in that order; junction bases with no gene match: 10. Germline assignment: CDR1 MNHNY and CDR2 SVGAGI (reference sequence). CDR3 length: 16 residues. DNA of the CDR3: TGTGCCAGCAGTTACTTGGGACTAGAAAAGGGACATACGCAGTATTTT. Protein product: CASSYLGLEKGHTQYF.

CDR3 residues: CACDRGIGANVLTF. DNA of the CDR3: TGTGCCTGCGACAGGGGAATAGGGGCCAACGTCCTGACTTTC. The chain employs TRBV30 and TRBJ2-6; 8 nucleotides match TRBD1. Germline V gene data show CDR1 as GTSNPN and CDR2 as SVGIG (reference sequence). The CDR3 consists of 14 residues. V gave up 6 bases and J gave up 4 bases; unmatched junction bases: 5. The complete variable domain, with remaining parts taken from reference TRBV30 and TRBJ2-6, reads SQTIHQWPATLVQPVGSPLSLECTVEGTSNPNLYWYRQAAGRGLQLLFYSVGIGQISSEVPQNLSASRPQDRQFILSSKKLLLSDSGFYLCACDRGIGANVLTFGAGSRLTVL.

The gene calls are TRBV5-1 and TRBJ2-3, with a possible D match to TRBD2 (5 bases). V lost 0 bases and J 4 bases, leaving 12 bases between the germline ends. The CDR3 has 15 amino acids. Per germline, CDR1 SGHRS and CDR2 YFSETQ. The CDR3 nucleotides are TGCGCCAGCAGCTTGGCGGCTAGCTCGGCAGATACGCAGTATTTT. Its translation: CASSLAASSADTQYF. Variable domain in full (rest from reference TRBV5-1 and TRBJ2-3): KAGVTQTPRYLIKTRGQQVTLSCSPISGHRSVSWYQQTPGQGLQFLFEYFSETQRNKGNFPGRFSGRQFSNSRSEMNVSTLELGDSALYLCASSLAASSADTQYFGPGTRLTVL.

The rearrangement uses TRBV28 and TRBJ1-1, with a possible D match to TRBD1 (6 bases). Germline-derived CDR1 and CDR2 are MDHEN and SYDVKM. Trimming removed 5 bases at V and 6 bases at J, with 19 bases between. The length of the CDR3 is 15 residues. CDR3 sequence (DNA): TGTGCCAGCAGTAGTGTCGGGGGCTTGGGGGCTGAAGCTTTCTTT. Its translation is CASSSVGGLGAEAFF.

CDR3 protein: CATKDQEGDIQYF. Written as DNA, the CDR3 is TGTGCCACCAAGGACCAAGAAGGGGACATTCAGTACTTC. V is TRBV21-1 and J is TRBJ2-4; the tabulated D call, TRBD1, remains unverified against the DNA. TRBV21-1 is reported as a pseudogene. The CDR3 sequence is 13 residues long.

The chain has TRBV18 and TRBJ1-5; D is uncertain. Germline V CDR1 and CDR2: KGHSH, LQKENI. This CDR3 is 13 amino acids long. Trimming left V 4 bases short and J 6 bases short, with 10 bases between. CDR3 DNA sequence: TGTGCCAGCTCACGGGGAGATGGTCAGCCCCAGCATTTT. It translates to CASSRGDGQPQHF.

This chain uses TRBV27 with TRBJ2-7, with 10 bases aligning to TRBD2. The CDR3 has 16 amino acids. Germline CDR1 reads MNHEY; CDR2 reads SMNVEV (reference sequence). Losses at the gene ends were 4 bases for V and 5 bases for J; bases not matched to a gene: 11. The chain's CDR3 is CASSWGEAGGPNEQYF. The CDR3 region has the DNA TGTGCCAGCAGTTGGGGGGAAGCGGGAGGGCCTAACGAGCAGTACTTC.

V gene TRBV19 combines with J gene TRBJ2-2; 9 positions match TRBD1. Germline V gene lookup returns CDR1 LNHDA and CDR2 SQIVND (reference sequence). The CDR3 length is 16 residues. V lost 4 bases and J lost 5; bases outside the gene matches: 8. The CDR3 is CASSRQGVGTTGELFF. For the CDR3, the DNA is TGTGCCAGTAGTAGACAGGGGGTCGGAACGACCGGGGAGCTGTTTTTT.

The CDR3 here is CASSFRDGDEQFF. The DNA for the CDR3 is TGTGCCAGCAGCTTCAGGGACGGGGATGAGCAGTTCTTC. The chain is built from TRBV5-6 and TRBJ2-1; D is possibly TRBD1 or TRBD2 (5 bases each). CDR3 size: 13 residues. CDR1 is SGHDT and CDR2 is YYEEEE in the germline V gene. V lost 2 bases and J 8 bases, leaving 11 bases between the germline ends.

The rearrangement links TRBV7-9 to TRBJ2-2, with no clear D. Trimming took off 4 bases at V and 6 bases at J, with 15 bases between the two ends. Germline V lookup: CDR1 SEHNR, CDR2 FQNEAQ (reference sequence). The CDR3 spans 15 residues. This CDR3 is CASSYRATVSGELFF. CDR3 coding DNA: TGTGCCAGCAGCTACCGGGCCACGGTTTCCGGGGAGCTGTTTTTT. The whole variable domain, remainder taken from reference TRBV7-9 and TRBJ2-2, is DTGVSQNPRHKITKRGQNVTFRCDPISEHNRLYWYRQTLGQGPEFLTYFQNEAQLEKSRLLSDRFSAERPKGSFSTLEIQRTEQGDSAMYLCASSYRATVSGELFFGEGSRLTVL.

The rearrangement uses TRBV6-6 and TRBJ2-7, with 8 nucleotides matching TRBD2. This CDR3 has 14 residues. Looked up from germline, CDR1 is MNHNY and CDR2 is SVGAGI (reference sequence). J was trimmed by 13 bases and V by 4 bases; bases with no gene match: 15. The CDR3 loop is CASSSERGGDMRYF. The CDR3 bases are TGTGCCAGCAGTTCGGAACGGGGGGGGGACATGCGATACTTC.

The chain combines TRBV19 with TRBJ2-7; tentatively, D is TRBD2 (6 bases). Germline CDR1 reads LNHDA; CDR2 reads SQIVND (reference sequence). The CDR3 contains 15 residues. With 6 bases removed from V and 2 bases from J, the gap between germline ends came to 17 bases. CDR3 amino acids: CASSHLAEKPYEQYF. The CDR3 DNA is TGTGCCAGTAGCCACTTAGCGGAGAAACCCTACGAGCAGTACTTC. The full variable domain, rest sourced from reference TRBV19 and TRBJ2-7, is DGGITQSPKYLFRKEGQNVTLSCEQNLNHDAMYWYRQDPGQGLRLIYYSQIVNDFQKGDIAEGYSVSREKKESFPLTVTSAQKNPTAFYLCASSHLAEKPYEQYFGPGTRLTVT.

The chain joins TRBV7-9 to TRBJ2-1; no clear D. This CDR3 comprises 13 residues. Germline-derived CDR1 and CDR2 are SEHNR and FQNEAQ (reference sequence). Trimming shortened V by 2 bases and J by 7 bases, and 9 bases separated the two germline ends. The CDR3 region is CASSLSRRNEQFF. CDR3 bases: TGTGCCAGCAGCTTAAGTCGGCGAAATGAGCAGTTCTTC.

The chain couples TRBV2 to TRBJ2-7; D might be TRBD2 (6 bases). Germline V gene lookup returns CDR1 SNHLY and CDR2 FYNNEI. Between the trimmed V and J ends, which lost 6 bases and 6 bases, there was a span of 15 bases. This CDR3 spans 13 amino acids. The CDR3 is CASSDTGVSEQYF. CDR3 sequence (DNA): TGTGCCAGCAGCGATACGGGAGTCTCCGAGCAGTACTTC.

This sequence joins TRBV6-6 and TRBJ1-2; weak D call: TRBD1 (6 bases). The CDR3 totals 15 residues. The V end lost 2 bases, the J end lost 4 bases, and 14 bases lay between the germline ends. The germline V gene has CDR1 MNHNY and CDR2 SVGAGI (reference sequence). CDR3 loop: CASSYVPGQIYGYTF. CDR3 in DNA: TGTGCCAGCAGTTACGTCCCTGGACAGATCTATGGCTACACCTTC.

The V and J genes are TRBV30 and TRBJ2-5, with 7 positions matching TRBD2. Germline V gene sequence: CDR1 GTSNPN, CDR2 SVGIG (reference sequence). V lost 1 base to trimming and J lost 5 bases; unmatched junction nucleotides: 4. There are 13 residues in the CDR3. The CDR3 protein is CAWSGGSSETQYF. CDR3 nucleotide sequence: TGTGCCTGGAGTGGCGGGAGTAGCGAGACCCAGTACTTC.

V is TRBV5-1 and J is TRBJ2-2, with TRBD2 matching 8 bases. Looked up from germline, CDR1 is SGHRS and CDR2 is YFSETQ. The CDR3 has 15 amino acids. The V segment lost 8 bases and the J segment 1 base; nucleotides outside the gene matches: 7. CDR3 sequence (DNA): TGCGCCAGTACTTTAGCGGGGCTGAACACCGGGGAGCTGTTTTTT. Its protein is CASTLAGLNTGELFF.

This clone was observed once. This sequence joins TRBV27 and TRBJ1-3, with D possibly matching TRBD1 (5 bases). CDR3 length equals 15 residues. Germline V gene lookup returns CDR1 MNHEY and CDR2 SMNVEV (reference sequence). V was trimmed by 3 bases and J by 0 bases, leaving 9 bases between them. The CDR3 reads CASSFRGSSGNTIYF. The CDR3 DNA sequence: TGTGCCAGCAGTTTTCGGGGGTCCTCTGGAAACACCATATATTTT.

This clone was detected only once. This sequence joins TRBV6-1 and TRBJ2-3; TRBD2 matches 7 bases. The CDR3 length is 17 residues. Germline values: CDR1 MNHNS, CDR2 SASEGT. After removal of 3 bases from V and 4 bases from J, the junction contained 13 bases not matched to a gene. The CDR3 loop is CASSDPGLAGASDTQYF. CDR3 nucleotides: TGTGCCAGCAGTGATCCTGGGCTGGCGGGAGCATCAGATACGCAGTATTTT.